The TCR beta chain under discussion was sequenced for a study of shared clonotypes between healthy human individuals. At the level of the study: Three plates each covered CD4 naive and memory; CD8 naive two, CD8 memory one. General study findings and limits: Sampling covered nothing but blood. Tissue TCR repertoires likely differ from those found in blood. Larger richness was generally estimated for naive than memory subsets.

Here immunoSEQ multiplex PCR was the method, and the copy in TCRdb shows in-frame clones only, minus some. The sample gives roughly 2 million clones, under 97% of which show up once; about 0.13% is in the top ten. The CDR3 loop spans 17 amino acids. Trimming at V came to 2 bases and at J to 5 bases, leaving 10 bases not matched to a gene. As concerns this clone: Its specificity is not known.

Sequencing was performed on naive CD4+ T cells sorted from blood. The subset was: CD45RA+ positively selected. The genes are TRBV6-7 and TRBJ2-5, with TRBD1 matching over 11 bases. TRBV6-7 is known as an ORF, though its function is uncertain. The source is a man between 18 and 29 years old in good health. CDR3 protein: CASSYAPRDRGVETQYF. The CDR3 DNA sequence: TGTGCCAGCAGTTACGCCCCGCGGGACAGGGGGGTTGAGACCCAGTACTTC.